This T cell receptor (beta chain) emerged from a study of technical replicates of blood from a handful of donors. Produced via immunoSEQ multiplex PCR; TCRdb's table is partial and in-frame only. The data show approximately 89,000 clones, with 94% seen just once and approximately 0.39% held by the top ten. Germline trimming cut 5 bases from V and 3 bases from J; bases unmatched to any gene: 5. Germline-derived CDR1 and CDR2 are MDHEN and SYDVKM. The CDR3 is 14 residues long. This clonotype originated in a human donor in good health. Source material: T cells isolated from PBMCs. The chain is built from TRBV28 and TRBJ2-7, with 9 bases matching TRBD2. Here the CDR3 reads CASSLAGLRYEQYF. The CDR3 bases are TGTGCCAGCAGTCTAGCGGGGTTACGCTACGAGCAGTACTTC.